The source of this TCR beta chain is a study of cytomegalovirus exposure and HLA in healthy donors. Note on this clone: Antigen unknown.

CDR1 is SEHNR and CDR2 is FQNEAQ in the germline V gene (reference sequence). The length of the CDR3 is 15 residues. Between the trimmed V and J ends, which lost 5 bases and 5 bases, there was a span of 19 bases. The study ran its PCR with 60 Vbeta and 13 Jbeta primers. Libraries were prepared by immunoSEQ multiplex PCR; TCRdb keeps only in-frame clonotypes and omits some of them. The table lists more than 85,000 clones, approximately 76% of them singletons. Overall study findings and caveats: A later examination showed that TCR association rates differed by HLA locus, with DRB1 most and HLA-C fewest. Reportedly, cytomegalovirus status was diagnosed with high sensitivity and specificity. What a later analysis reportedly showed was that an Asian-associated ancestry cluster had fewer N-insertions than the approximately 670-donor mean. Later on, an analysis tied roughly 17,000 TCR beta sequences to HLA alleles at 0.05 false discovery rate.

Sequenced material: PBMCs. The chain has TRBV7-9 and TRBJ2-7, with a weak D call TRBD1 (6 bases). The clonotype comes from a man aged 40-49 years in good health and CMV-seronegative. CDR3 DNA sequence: TGTGCCAGCAGCCCGGATGGCAGGGGCTGGGACGAGCAGTACTTC. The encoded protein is CASSPDGRGWDEQYF.